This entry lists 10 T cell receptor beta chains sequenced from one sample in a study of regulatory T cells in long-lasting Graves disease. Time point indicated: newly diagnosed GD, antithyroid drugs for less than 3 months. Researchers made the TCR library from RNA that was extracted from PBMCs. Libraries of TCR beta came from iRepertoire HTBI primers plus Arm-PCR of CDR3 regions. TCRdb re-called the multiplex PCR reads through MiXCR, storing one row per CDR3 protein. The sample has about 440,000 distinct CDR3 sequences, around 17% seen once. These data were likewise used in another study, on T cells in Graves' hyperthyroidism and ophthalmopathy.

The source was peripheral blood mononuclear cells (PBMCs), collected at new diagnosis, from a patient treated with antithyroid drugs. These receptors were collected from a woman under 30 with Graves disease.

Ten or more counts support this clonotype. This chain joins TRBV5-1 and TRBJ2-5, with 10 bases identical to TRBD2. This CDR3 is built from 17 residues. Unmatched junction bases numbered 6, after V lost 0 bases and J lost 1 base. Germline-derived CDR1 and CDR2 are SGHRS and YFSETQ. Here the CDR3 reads CASSLGLAGPLQETQYF. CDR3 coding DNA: TGCGCCAGCAGCTTGGGACTAGCGGGTCCACTCCAAGAGACCCAGTACTTC.

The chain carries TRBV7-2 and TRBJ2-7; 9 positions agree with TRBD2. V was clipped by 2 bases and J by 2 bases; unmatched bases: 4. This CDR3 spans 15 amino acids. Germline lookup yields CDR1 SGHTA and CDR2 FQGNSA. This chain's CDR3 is CASSLWASGAYEQYF. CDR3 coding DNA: TGTGCCAGCAGCTTATGGGCTAGCGGGGCCTACGAGCAGTACTTC.

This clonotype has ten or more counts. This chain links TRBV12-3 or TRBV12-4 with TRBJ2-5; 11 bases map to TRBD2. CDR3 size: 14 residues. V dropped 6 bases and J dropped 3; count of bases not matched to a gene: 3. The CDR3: CASSPTSGEETQYF. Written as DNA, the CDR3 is TGTGCCAGCAGCCCGACTAGCGGGGAAGAGACCCAGTACTTC.

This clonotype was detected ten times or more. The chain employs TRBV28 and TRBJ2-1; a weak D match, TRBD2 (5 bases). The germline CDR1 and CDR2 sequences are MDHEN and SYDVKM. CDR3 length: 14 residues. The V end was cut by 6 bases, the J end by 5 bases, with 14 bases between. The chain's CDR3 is CASRLSGTHNEQFF. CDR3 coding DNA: TGTGCCAGCAGACTGAGCGGAACGCACAATGAGCAGTTCTTC.

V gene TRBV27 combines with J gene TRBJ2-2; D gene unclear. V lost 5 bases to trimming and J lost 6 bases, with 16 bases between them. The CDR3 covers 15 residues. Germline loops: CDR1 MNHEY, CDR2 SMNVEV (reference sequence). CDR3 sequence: CASSPSGLVSGELFF. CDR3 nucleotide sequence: TGTGCCAGCAGTCCCTCCGGGCTAGTGTCCGGGGAGCTGTTTTTT.

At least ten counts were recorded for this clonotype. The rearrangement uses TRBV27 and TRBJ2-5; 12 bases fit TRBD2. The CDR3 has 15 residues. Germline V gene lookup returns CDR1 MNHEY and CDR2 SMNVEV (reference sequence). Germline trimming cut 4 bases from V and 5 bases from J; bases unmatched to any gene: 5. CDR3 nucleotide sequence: TGTGCCAGCAGTTCCTCGACTAGCGGGAGCGAGACCCAGTACTTC. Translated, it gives CASSSSTSGSETQYF.

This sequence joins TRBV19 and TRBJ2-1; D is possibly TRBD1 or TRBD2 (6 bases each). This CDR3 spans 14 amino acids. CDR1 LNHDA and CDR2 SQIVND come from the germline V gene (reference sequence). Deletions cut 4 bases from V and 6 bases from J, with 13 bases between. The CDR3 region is CASSRGADINEQFF. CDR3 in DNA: TGTGCCAGTAGTAGGGGGGCGGACATCAATGAGCAGTTCTTC.

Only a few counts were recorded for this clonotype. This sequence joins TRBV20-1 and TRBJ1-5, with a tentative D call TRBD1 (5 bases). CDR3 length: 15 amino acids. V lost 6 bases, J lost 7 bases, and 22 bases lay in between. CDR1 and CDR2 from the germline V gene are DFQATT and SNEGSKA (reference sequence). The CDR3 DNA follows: TGCAGTGCAACCCCGACGGTAGGGTGGGGGCAGCCCCAGCATTTT. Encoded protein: CSATPTVGWGQPQHF.

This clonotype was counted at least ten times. The chain's CDR3 is CSANSGLLPTDTQYF. CDR3 DNA: TGCAGTGCCAACTCTGGACTGTTGCCAACAGATACGCAGTATTTT. The chain employs TRBV20-1 and TRBJ2-3; D possibly corresponds to TRBD2 (5 bases). From germline, CDR1 is DFQATT and CDR2 SNEGSKA (reference sequence). The CDR3 is made up of 15 amino acids. Trimming left V 6 bases short and J 3 bases short, with 19 bases between.

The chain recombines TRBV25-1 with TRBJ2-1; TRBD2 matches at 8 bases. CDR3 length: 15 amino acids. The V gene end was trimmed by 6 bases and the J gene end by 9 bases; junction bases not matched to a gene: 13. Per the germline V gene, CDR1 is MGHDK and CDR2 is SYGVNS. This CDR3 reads CASRVAGSRVGEQFF. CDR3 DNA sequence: TGTGCCAGCAGGGTAGCGGGAAGTCGGGTGGGTGAGCAGTTCTTC.